The 17 T cell receptor beta chains below come from one sample, sequenced in a study of blood T cell repertoires in COVID-19. Clones were sequenced by immunoSEQ multiplex PCR, and TCRdb holds only the in-frame ones, with some missing. The sample lists about 230,000 clones, approximately 89% occurring once. The sample comprised PBMCs or T cells enriched from blood (not recorded which). The source of these receptors is a woman in her thirties or forties with acute COVID-19.

This rearrangement joins TRBV7-6 to TRBJ2-5; 7 bases are a match to TRBD2. With V trimmed by 5 bases and J by 4 bases, 13 bases remained unmatched. Germline-derived CDR1 and CDR2 are SGHVS and FNYEAQ. This CDR3 contains 16 residues. CDR3 nucleotides: TGTGCCAGCAGCCCCAGTGGCGGGAGTGAGGCAGAGACCCAGTACTTC. Translating gives CASSPSGGSEAETQYF.

The CDR3 here is CASREGLAGAREQFF. The CDR3 nucleotides read TGTGCCAGCAGAGAGGGACTAGCGGGAGCTCGGGAGCAGTTCTTC. The rearrangement joins TRBV7-2 to TRBJ2-1; 14 bases are a match to TRBD2. The CDR3 has 15 amino acids. With V trimmed by 6 bases and J by 10 bases, 8 bases remained unmatched. CDR1 is SGHTA and CDR2 is FQGNSA in the germline V gene.

The CDR3 bases are TGCAGCGTGGTAGCGCCGGGGGAGCTGTTTTTT. Translation: CSVVAPGELFF. The chain has TRBV29-1 and TRBJ2-2, with D possibly matching TRBD2 (5 bases). With 6 bases removed from V and 8 bases from J, the gap between germline ends came to 10 bases. In germline, CDR1 is SQVTM, CDR2 ANQGSEA. CDR3 size: 11 residues.

V usage is TRBV7-2 and J usage is TRBJ1-6; a weak D match, TRBD1 (6 bases). This CDR3 region has 16 residues. In germline, CDR1 is SGHTA, CDR2 FQGNSA. The V gene lost 5 bases and the J gene lost 8 bases, with 19 bases spanning the gap. As DNA, the CDR3 is TGTGCCAGCAGCGAACAGGGTACTGGTTTGTATTCACCCCTCCACTTT. Amino acid sequence: CASSEQGTGLYSPLHF.

The chain carries TRBV5-4 and TRBJ1-2; 9 bases agree with TRBD1. Germline CDR1 and CDR2: SGHNT and YYREEE (reference sequence). The trim removed 2 bases at V and 8 bases at J, leaving 13 bases unmatched. The length of the CDR3 is 16 residues. CDR3 sequence reads: CASSFLFRGQGRGYTF. Here the CDR3 DNA reads TGTGCCAGCAGCTTTCTTTTTAGGGGACAGGGAAGAGGCTACACCTTC.

The rearrangement joins TRBV11-2 to TRBJ1-1, with TRBD1 matching 7 bases. Germline CDR1 and CDR2: SGHAT and FQNNGV. This CDR3 is 17 amino acids long. The junction had 14 bases not matched to a gene; V was cut back by 5 bases and J by 2 bases. CDR3 sequence reads: CASSPQNRGVRNTEAFF. The CDR3 DNA is TGTGCCAGCAGCCCTCAAAACAGGGGCGTACGCAACACTGAAGCTTTCTTT.

J is TRBJ1-6 and V is TRBV27; D is uncertain. The V end was cut by 5 bases, the J end by 8 bases, with 7 bases between. This CDR3 is built from 12 residues. From germline, CDR1 is MNHEY and CDR2 SMNVEV (reference sequence). The CDR3: CASSPEDSPLHF. As DNA, the CDR3 is TGTGCCAGCAGTCCGGAGGATTCACCCCTCCACTTT.

A remark on this clone: A read error may account for a junction end that differs from germline. The chain combines TRBV27 with TRBJ1-6, with 9 bases aligning to TRBD1. The CDR3 is 14 residues long. Germline V gene data show CDR1 as MNHEY and CDR2 as SMNVEV (reference sequence). The CDR3 DNA sequence: TGTGCCACCAGTGGGGGACAGGGCTTATCACCCCTCCACTTT. As protein: CATSGGQGLSPLHF.

This clone came up once. The chain has TRBV24-1 and TRBJ1-2, with D tentatively TRBD1 (6 bases). CDR3 length: 13 amino acids. Germline values: CDR1 KGHDR, CDR2 SFDVKD. Trimming stripped 10 bases from V and 5 bases from J, with 16 bases between. The CDR3 bases are TGTGCCACGCGGGCAGGGGCGAGTTATGGCTACACCTTC. This translates into CATRAGASYGYTF.

V and J are TRBV5-1 and TRBJ2-2; weak D call: TRBD1 (6 bases). The CDR3 is 14 residues long. CDR1 is SGHRS, CDR2 YFSETQ, per germline. V was trimmed by 4 bases and J by 8 bases, leaving 15 bases between them. The CDR3 sequence is CASSPTQGRGELFF. CDR3 nucleotides: TGCGCCAGCAGCCCCACCCAGGGGCGTGGGGAGCTGTTTTTT.

V usage is TRBV9 and J usage is TRBJ1-4; D is ambiguous. Trimming removed 2 bases at V and 5 bases at J, with 13 bases between. This CDR3 is built from 15 residues. Germline V gene lookup returns CDR1 SGDLS and CDR2 YYNGEE. CDR3 sequence: CASSVDTGKNEKLFF. In DNA form, the CDR3 reads TGTGCCAGCAGCGTTGACACCGGGAAGAATGAAAAACTGTTTTTT.

V and J are TRBV5-6 and TRBJ2-3, with D maybe TRBD1 (6 bases). Germline assignment: CDR1 SGHDT and CDR2 YYEEEE. V was cut by 0 bases and J by 2 bases, with 16 bases left in between. This CDR3 has 17 amino acids. The CDR3 DNA sequence: TGTGCCAGCAGCTTGGCGGTATCGACAGGCTACACAGATACGCAGTATTTT. Encoded protein: CASSLAVSTGYTDTQYF.

This sequence joins TRBV9 and TRBJ2-5; 11 bases match TRBD2. Germline V CDR1 and CDR2: SGDLS, YYNGEE. This CDR3 region has 18 residues. V was clipped by 0 bases and J by 5 bases; unmatched bases: 12. Here the CDR3 reads CASSVDPSGGLLGETQYF. The CDR3, as DNA: TGTGCCAGCAGCGTAGATCCTAGCGGGGGGCTTCTAGGGGAGACCCAGTACTTC.

The chain recombines TRBV12-3 or TRBV12-4 with TRBJ2-7, with 9 bases lining up with TRBD1. Trimming took 6 bases from V and 6 from J; bases not matched to a gene: 6. The CDR3 sequence is 13 residues long. CDR3 in DNA: TGTGCCAGCAGCGAACAGGGGGCGCCCGAGCAGTACTTC. Protein sequence: CASSEQGAPEQYF.

This sequence joins TRBV7-2 and TRBJ1-2; a possible D gene is TRBD1 (5 bases). The CDR3 totals 14 residues. Trimming left V 6 bases short and J 6 bases short, with 17 bases between. Germline V lookup: CDR1 SGHTA, CDR2 FQGNSA. The CDR3 DNA follows: TGTGCCAGCAGTACCCAGGGAAACGGAGATGGCTACACCTTC. Its protein is CASSTQGNGDGYTF.

The chain is built from TRBV11-3 and TRBJ1-6; 8 nucleotides line up with TRBD1. V trimming: 5 bases; J trimming: 8 bases; junction bases outside the gene matches: 8. The CDR3 is 15 amino acids. The germline gives CDR1 SGHNT, CDR2 YENEEA. The CDR3 region is CASSPDRVEYSPLHF. CDR3 in DNA: TGTGCCAGCAGCCCGGACAGGGTGGAGTATTCACCCCTCCACTTT.

The chain uses TRBV9 and TRBJ2-3; 8 bases agree with TRBD2. Unmatched junction bases numbered 9, after V lost 0 bases and J lost 6 bases. This CDR3 comprises 16 residues. Germline CDR1 is SGDLS and CDR2 is YYNGEE. CDR3 DNA sequence: TGTGCCAGCAGCGTAGCCAGCGGGGGACTTAGGGATACGCAGTATTTT. Amino acid sequence: CASSVASGGLRDTQYF.